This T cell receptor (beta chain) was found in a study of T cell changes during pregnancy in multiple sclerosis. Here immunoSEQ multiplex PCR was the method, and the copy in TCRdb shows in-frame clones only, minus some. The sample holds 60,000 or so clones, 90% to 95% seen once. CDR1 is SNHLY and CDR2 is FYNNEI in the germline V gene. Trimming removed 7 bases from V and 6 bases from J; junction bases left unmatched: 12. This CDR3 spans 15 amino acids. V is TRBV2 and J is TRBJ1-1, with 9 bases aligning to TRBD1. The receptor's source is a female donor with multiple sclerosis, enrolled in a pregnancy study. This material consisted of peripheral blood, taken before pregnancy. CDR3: CASNMEGQGRAEAFF. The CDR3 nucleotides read TGTGCCAGCAATATGGAGGGACAGGGAAGGGCTGAAGCTTTCTTT.